This record covers a single T cell receptor (beta chain). Its antigen is still unknown. Profiled with immunoSEQ multiplex PCR; TCRdb holds only in-frame clones, not every one. The sample holds approximately 25,000 clones, 80% to 90% seen once. V gave up 7 bases and J gave up 1 base; unmatched junction bases: 7. The CDR3 has 14 amino acids. Germline V gene lookup returns CDR1 MNHEY and CDR2 SMNVEV (reference sequence). The sample belongs to a study of OX40 agonist ivuxolimab in advanced cancers. Study-wide context: Patients were infused with ivuxolimab every 2 weeks at 0.01 to 10 mg/kg. Hepatocellular carcinoma, melanoma, renal cell or head and neck cancer affected the dose-escalation patients. Study-wide points: Researchers report that CD8+ T cells had, on average, more expanded clones than CD4+. Researchers did not determine the expanded peripheral T cells' antigen specificity.

This chain connects TRBV27 to TRBJ2-7, with 7 bases lining up with TRBD1. The source is an adult with an advanced solid tumor such as melanoma, head and neck, liver or kidney cancer. This specimen consisted of CD4+ or CD8+ T cells sorted from blood, obtained in a trial of the OX40 agonist ivuxolimab. CDR3 protein: CASKWGQISYEQYF. The CDR3 nucleotides are TGTGCCAGCAAGTGGGGACAGATATCCTACGAGCAGTACTTC.